The rows below give T cell receptor beta chains drawn from one sample of a study of blood T cell repertoires in COVID-19. Profiling relied on immunoSEQ multiplex PCR, and the TCRdb table lists in-frame clones only, not all of them. There are approximately 300,000 clones in the sample; around 88% occur only once, and around 1.5% lies in the top ten. Sequencing was performed on peripheral blood. The source of these receptors is a woman in her forties or fifties with acute or convalescent COVID-19. CDR3s include the opening cysteine and the closing phenylalanine or tryptophan. D genes are given only for firm matches. The listing skips clone size in some rows; elsewhere it reads once, few, many or a size class.

V gene	D gene	J gene	clone size	CDR3 DNA	CDR3 protein
TRBV28	TRBD1	TRBJ2-7	NA	TGTGCCAGCAGTTTGCCCTCCGGGACAGGGGCGCGGGAGCAGTACTTC	CASSLPSGTGAREQYF
TRBV28	TRBD1	TRBJ1-5	few	TGTGCCAGCAGACCAACCGGGACAGGGGGGAATGGGCCCCAGCATTTT	CASRPTGTGGNGPQHF
TRBV9	NA	TRBJ2-3	NA	TGTGCCAGCAGGCCTTTTGCGGGAGATACGCAGTATTTT	CASRPFAGDTQYF
TRBV18	TRBD1	TRBJ1-2	NA	TGTGCCAGCTCACCACTGGGACAGGGAGTCTATGGCTACACCTTC	CASSPLGQGVYGYTF
TRBV6-5	NA	TRBJ2-1	NA	TGTGCCAGCAGTCGTGGGAGCTCCTACAATGAGCAGTTCTTC	CASSRGSSYNEQFF
TRBV5-1	NA	TRBJ1-2	few	TGCGCCAGCAGCACGGGTGCCGGCTACACCTTC	CASSTGAGYTF
TRBV24-1	NA	TRBJ1-4	NA	TGTGCCACCGCAGAGTCGGGTTCAAATGAAAAACTGTTTTTT	CATAESGSNEKLFF
TRBV28	TRBD1	TRBJ2-5	NA	TGTGCCAGCGGAATGACAGGGGGCCGATCGGAGACCCAGTACTTC	CASGMTGGRSETQYF
TRBV7-8	NA	TRBJ2-1	NA	TGTGCCAGCAGCCCATGGACAGAGGGATACAATGAGCAGTTCTTC	CASSPWTEGYNEQFF
TRBV3-1/TRBV3-2	NA	TRBJ2-2	NA	TGTGCCAGCAGCCAAAGGGGTACCGGGGAGCTGTTTTTT	CASSQRGTGELFF
TRBV29-1	NA	TRBJ2-5	NA	TGCAGCGTTGAAGACGGGGGGCTGGAGACCCAGTACTTC	CSVEDGGLETQYF
TRBV6-4	NA	TRBJ2-3	NA	TGTGCCAGCAGAGTAGAAGTTAGCACAGATACGCAGTATTTT	CASRVEVSTDTQYF
TRBV18	TRBD1	TRBJ1-5	NA	TGTGCCAGCTCGGGGGACAGGGGGGGCAATCAGCCCCAGCATTTT	CASSGDRGGNQPQHF
TRBV5-8	TRBD1	TRBJ1-5	NA	TGTGCCAGCAGCTCTTACAGGGGGGCGAATCAGCCCCAGCATTTT	CASSSYRGANQPQHF
TRBV30	NA	TRBJ2-7	NA	TGTGCCTGGAGTCGCAGGGATTCCTACGAGCAGTACTTC	CAWSRRDSYEQYF
TRBV6-2/TRBV6-3	NA	TRBJ1-2	NA	TGTGCCAGCAGTTCCTATACAACAGGGTTGGCTTATGGCTACACCTTC	CASSSYTTGLAYGYTF
TRBV10-3	TRBD2	TRBJ2-1	NA	TGTGCCACCCAAAATCAATATACTAGCGGGAGTGCGAATGAGCAGTTCTTC	CATQNQYTSGSANEQFF
TRBV6-5	NA	TRBJ1-4	NA	TGTGCCAGCAGTTACTCCGGTCAGCAGGGTGAAAAACTGTTTTTT	CASSYSGQQGEKLFF
TRBV10-3	NA	TRBJ2-5	NA	TGTGCCATCAGTCCCTCTCCCCCGGACCAAGAGACCCAGTACTTC	CAISPSPPDQETQYF
TRBV7-9	NA	TRBJ1-5	many	TGTGCCAGCAGCTGGGGGGAAGATCAGCCCCAGCATTTT	CASSWGEDQPQHF
TRBV5-1	NA	TRBJ2-5	NA	TGCGCCAGCAGCTTGGTCGCACCGAGGGAGACCCAGTACTTC	CASSLVAPRETQYF
TRBV28	TRBD1	TRBJ1-5	NA	TGTGCCAGCAGGTGGACAGGGAGGGACCAGCCCCAGCATTTT	CASRWTGRDQPQHF